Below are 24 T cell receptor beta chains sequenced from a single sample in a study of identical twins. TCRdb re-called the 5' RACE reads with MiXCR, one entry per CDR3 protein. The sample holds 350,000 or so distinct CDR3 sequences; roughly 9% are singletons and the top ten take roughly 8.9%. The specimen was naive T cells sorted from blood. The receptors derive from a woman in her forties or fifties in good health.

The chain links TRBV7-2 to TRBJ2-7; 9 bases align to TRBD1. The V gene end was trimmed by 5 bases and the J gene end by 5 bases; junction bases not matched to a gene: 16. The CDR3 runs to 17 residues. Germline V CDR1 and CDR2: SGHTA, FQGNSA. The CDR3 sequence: CASSPFFPGQGIHEQYF. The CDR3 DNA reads TGTGCCAGCAGCCCTTTCTTCCCGGGACAGGGTATCCACGAGCAGTACTTC.

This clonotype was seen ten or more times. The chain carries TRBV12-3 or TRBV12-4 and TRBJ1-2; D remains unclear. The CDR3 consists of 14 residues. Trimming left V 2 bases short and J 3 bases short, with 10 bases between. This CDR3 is CASSLRGKDYGYTF. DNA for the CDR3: TGTGCCAGCAGTTTACGGGGAAAGGACTATGGCTACACCTTC.

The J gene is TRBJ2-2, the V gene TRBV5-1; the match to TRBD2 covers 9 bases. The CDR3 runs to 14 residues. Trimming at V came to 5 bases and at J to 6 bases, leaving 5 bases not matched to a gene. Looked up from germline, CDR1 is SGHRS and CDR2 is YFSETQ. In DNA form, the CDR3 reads TGCGCCAGCAGTGGACTAGCGCATGCCGGGGAGCTGTTTTTT. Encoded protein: CASSGLAHAGELFF.

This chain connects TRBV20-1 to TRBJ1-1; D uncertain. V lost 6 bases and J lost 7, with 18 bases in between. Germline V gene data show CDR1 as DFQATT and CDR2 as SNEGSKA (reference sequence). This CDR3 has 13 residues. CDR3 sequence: CSAGRRPKHEAFF. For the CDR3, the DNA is TGCAGTGCGGGCAGACGGCCAAAACATGAAGCTTTCTTT.

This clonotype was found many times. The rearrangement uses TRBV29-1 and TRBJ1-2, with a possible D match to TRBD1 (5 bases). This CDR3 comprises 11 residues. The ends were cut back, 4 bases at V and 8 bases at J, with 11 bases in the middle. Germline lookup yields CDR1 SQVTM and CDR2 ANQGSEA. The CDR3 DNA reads TGCAGCGTTGGGGGGACGAACGGCTACACCTTC. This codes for CSVGGTNGYTF.

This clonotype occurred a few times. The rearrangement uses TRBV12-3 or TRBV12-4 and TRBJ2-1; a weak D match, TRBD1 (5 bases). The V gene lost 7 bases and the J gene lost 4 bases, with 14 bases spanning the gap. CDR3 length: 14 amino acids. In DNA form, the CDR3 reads TGTGCCAGCAACAGCCAGGGTTTATACAATGAGCAGTTCTTC. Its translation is CASNSQGLYNEQFF.

In DNA, the CDR3 is TGTGCCAGCAGTTTATGGGCAGGGGGGTTGGTCAATGAGCAGTTCTTC. Translating gives CASSLWAGGLVNEQFF. This chain joins TRBV28 and TRBJ2-1; D might be TRBD1 (7 bases). The CDR3 length is 16 residues. V was shortened by 0 bases and J by 6 bases, with 15 bases between the two germline ends. The V gene's germline CDR1 is MDHEN and CDR2 SYDVKM.

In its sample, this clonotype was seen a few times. In DNA form, the CDR3 reads TGTGCCAGCACCGTTGGGACAACCTATAGCAATCAGCCCCAGCATTTT. Amino acid sequence: CASTVGTTYSNQPQHF. J is TRBJ1-5 and V is TRBV12-3 or TRBV12-4; D possibly corresponds to TRBD1 (6 bases). The CDR3 extends over 16 amino acids. V gave up 7 bases and J gave up 0 bases, with 16 bases separating them.

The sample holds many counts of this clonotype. The CDR3 bases are TGCAGCGTTAGTGGGGGAGCCGATCAGCCCCAGCATTTT. Protein: CSVSGGADQPQHF. The gene calls are TRBV29-1 and TRBJ1-5; perhaps TRBD1 as D (5 bases). This CDR3 region has 13 residues. Germline V lookup: CDR1 SQVTM, CDR2 ANQGSEA. Trimming shortened V by 5 bases and J by 5 bases, and 13 bases separated the two germline ends.

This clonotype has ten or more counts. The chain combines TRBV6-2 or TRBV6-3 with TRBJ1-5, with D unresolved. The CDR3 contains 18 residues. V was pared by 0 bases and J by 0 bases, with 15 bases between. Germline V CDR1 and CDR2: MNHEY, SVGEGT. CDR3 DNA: TGTGCCAGCAGTTACTCGATGGCTGCGGTTAGTAGCAATCAGCCCCAGCATTTT. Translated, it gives CASSYSMAAVSSNQPQHF.

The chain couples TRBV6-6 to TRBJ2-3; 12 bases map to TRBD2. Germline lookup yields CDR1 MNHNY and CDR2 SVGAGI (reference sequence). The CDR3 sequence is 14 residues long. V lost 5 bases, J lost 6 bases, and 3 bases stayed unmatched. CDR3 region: CASSATSGSDTQYF. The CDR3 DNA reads TGTGCCAGCAGTGCGACTAGCGGGAGTGATACGCAGTATTTT.

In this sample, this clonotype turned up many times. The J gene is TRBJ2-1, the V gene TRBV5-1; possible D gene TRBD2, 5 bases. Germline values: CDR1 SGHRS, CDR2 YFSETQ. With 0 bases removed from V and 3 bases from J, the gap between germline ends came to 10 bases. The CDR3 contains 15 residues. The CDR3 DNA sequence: TGCGCCAGCAGCTTGGGGGGAGCGGTCTACAATGAGCAGTTCTTC. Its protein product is CASSLGGAVYNEQFF.

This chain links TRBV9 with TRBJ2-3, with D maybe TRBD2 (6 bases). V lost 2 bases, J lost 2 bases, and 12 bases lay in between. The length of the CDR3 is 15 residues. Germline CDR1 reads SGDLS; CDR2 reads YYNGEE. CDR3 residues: CASSVFRDSTDTQYF. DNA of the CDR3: TGTGCCAGCAGCGTCTTCCGGGACTCCACAGATACGCAGTATTTT.

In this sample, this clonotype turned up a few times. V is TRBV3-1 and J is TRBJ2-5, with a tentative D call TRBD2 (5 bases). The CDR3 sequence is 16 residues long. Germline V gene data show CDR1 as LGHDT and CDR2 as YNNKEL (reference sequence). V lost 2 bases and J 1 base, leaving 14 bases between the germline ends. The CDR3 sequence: CASSQTSSRGQETQYF. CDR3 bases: TGTGCCAGCAGCCAAACATCATCTCGGGGCCAAGAGACCCAGTACTTC.

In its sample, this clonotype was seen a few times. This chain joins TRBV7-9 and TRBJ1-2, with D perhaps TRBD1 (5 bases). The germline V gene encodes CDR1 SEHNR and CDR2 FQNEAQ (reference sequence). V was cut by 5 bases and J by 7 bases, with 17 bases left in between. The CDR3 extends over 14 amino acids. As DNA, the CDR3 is TGTGCCAGCAGCAAACCGGCCGCGGGGGGTGGCTACACCTTC. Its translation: CASSKPAAGGGYTF.

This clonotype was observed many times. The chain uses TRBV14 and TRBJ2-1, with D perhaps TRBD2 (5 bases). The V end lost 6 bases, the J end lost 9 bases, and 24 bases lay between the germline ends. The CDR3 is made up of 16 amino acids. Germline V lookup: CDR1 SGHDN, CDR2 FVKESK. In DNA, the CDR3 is TGTGCCAGCAGGGCGGCCGGGGAGTCCCCCTTCGGTGAGCAGTTCTTC. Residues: CASRAAGESPFGEQFF.

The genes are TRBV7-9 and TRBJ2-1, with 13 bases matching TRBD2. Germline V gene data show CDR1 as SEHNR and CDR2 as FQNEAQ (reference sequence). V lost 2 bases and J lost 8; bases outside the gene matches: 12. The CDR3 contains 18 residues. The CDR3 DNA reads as TGTGCCAGCAGCTTACAAAGCCTCGGACTAGCGGGAGTTTATGAGCAGTTCTTC. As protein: CASSLQSLGLAGVYEQFF.

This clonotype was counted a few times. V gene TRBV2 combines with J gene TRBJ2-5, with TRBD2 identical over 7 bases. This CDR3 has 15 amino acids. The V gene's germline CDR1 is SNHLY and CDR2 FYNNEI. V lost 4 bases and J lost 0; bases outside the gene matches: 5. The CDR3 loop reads CASSVLRGNQETQYF. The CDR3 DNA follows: TGTGCCAGCAGTGTACTGCGGGGGAACCAAGAGACCCAGTACTTC.

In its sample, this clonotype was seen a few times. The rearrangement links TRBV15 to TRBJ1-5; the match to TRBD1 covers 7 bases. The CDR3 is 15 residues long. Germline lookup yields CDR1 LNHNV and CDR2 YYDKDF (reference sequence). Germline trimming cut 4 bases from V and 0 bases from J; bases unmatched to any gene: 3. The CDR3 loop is CATSTYRGSNQPQHF. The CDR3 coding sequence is TGTGCCACCAGCACTTACAGGGGTAGCAATCAGCCCCAGCATTTT.

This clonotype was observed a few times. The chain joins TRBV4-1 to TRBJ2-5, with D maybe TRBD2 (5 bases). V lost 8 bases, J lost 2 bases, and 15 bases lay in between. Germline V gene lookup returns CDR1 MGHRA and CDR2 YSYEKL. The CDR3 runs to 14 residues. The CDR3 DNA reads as TGCGCCAGCGCTAGTGGAGGCGGTCAAGAGACCCAGTACTTC. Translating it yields CASASGGGQETQYF.

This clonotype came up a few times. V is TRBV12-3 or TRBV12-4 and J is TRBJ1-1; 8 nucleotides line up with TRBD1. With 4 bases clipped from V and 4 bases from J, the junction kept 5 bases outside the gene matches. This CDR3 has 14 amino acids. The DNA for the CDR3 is TGTGCCAGCAGTTCACAGGGGGAGCGCACTGAAGCTTTCTTT. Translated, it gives CASSSQGERTEAFF.

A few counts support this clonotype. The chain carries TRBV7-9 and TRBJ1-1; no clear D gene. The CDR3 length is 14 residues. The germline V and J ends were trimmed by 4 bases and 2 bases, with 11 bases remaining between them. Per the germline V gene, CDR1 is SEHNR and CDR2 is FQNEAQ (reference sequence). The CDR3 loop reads CASSSGPVNTEAFF. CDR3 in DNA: TGTGCCAGCAGCTCCGGCCCAGTTAACACTGAAGCTTTCTTT.

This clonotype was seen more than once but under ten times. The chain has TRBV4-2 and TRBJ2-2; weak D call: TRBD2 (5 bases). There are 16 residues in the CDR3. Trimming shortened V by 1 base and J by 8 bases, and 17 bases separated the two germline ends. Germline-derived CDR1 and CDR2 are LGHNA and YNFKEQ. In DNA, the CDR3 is TGTGCCAGCAGCCAAGCCGTGACCCTAGCCGAAGGGGAGCTGTTTTTT. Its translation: CASSQAVTLAEGELFF.

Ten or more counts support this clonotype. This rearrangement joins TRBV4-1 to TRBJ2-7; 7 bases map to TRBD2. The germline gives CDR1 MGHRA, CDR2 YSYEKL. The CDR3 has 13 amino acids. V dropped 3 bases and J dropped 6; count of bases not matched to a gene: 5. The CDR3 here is CASSQAGEGEQYF. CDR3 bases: TGCGCCAGCAGCCAGGCGGGAGAGGGCGAGCAGTACTTC.